The T cell receptor beta chain described here comes from a study of spatial heterogeneity in lung cancer. Overall study: Detection of beta-chain sequences consistently exceeded that of alpha-chain sequences. Study-level results: The study found ubiquitous expanded tumor TCRs in blood more at resection than follow-up.

There are many counts of this clonotype. Its antigen remains unidentified. Time point specified: sample taken at primary tumor resection. The donor group consisted of under 90 patients who had untreated, early-stage non-small cell lung cancer. Unsorted tumor, nontumor lung tissue or cryopreserved PBMC supplied the whole RNA. MiXCR, applied by TCRdb to the 5' RACE reads, yields one record per CDR3 protein. The table shows 20,000 to 25,000 distinct CDR3 sequences, with 4.6% occurring only once. This sequence was found in a male donor with early-stage non-small cell lung cancer. This material consisted of PBMCs, taken at surgery.

As DNA, the CDR3 is TGTGCCAGCAGAAGGATGACAGTTTTACAAGAGACCCAGTACTTC. As protein: CASRRMTVLQETQYF. The chain carries TRBV28 and TRBJ2-5; D might be TRBD1 (5 bases). The CDR3 is 15 residues long. The germline CDR1 and CDR2 sequences are MDHEN and SYDVKM. V lost 6 bases, J lost 2 bases, and 16 bases lay in between.